This record concerns one T cell receptor (beta chain) sequence. Its antigen is still unknown. The repertoire was sequenced with immunoSEQ multiplex PCR; TCRdb's copy has only in-frame clones and lacks some. The repertoire holds under 60,000 clones, with approximately 90% as singletons. The length of the CDR3 is 14 residues. Germline V CDR1 and CDR2: SGHRS, YFSETQ. With 3 bases removed from V and 1 base from J, the gap between germline ends came to 10 bases. These data belong to a study of OX40 agonist ivuxolimab in advanced cancers. Study-wide background: Patients were given ivuxolimab, an antibody that agonizes OX40 (CD134). Findings of the study overall: On average, CD8+ T cells showed a greater number of expanded clones than CD4+.

Blood was sampled at baseline, cycle 4 day 1, and cycle 7 day 1. Sequenced material: CD4+ or CD8+ T cells sorted from blood, taken in a trial of the OX40 agonist ivuxolimab. The TCR comes from an adult with an advanced solid tumor such as melanoma, head and neck, liver or kidney cancer. This rearrangement joins TRBV5-1 to TRBJ1-1, with D maybe TRBD1 (6 bases). DNA for the CDR3: TGCGCCAGCAGCTCAGGGGATACGAACACTGAAGCTTTCTTT. Encoded protein: CASSSGDTNTEAFF.